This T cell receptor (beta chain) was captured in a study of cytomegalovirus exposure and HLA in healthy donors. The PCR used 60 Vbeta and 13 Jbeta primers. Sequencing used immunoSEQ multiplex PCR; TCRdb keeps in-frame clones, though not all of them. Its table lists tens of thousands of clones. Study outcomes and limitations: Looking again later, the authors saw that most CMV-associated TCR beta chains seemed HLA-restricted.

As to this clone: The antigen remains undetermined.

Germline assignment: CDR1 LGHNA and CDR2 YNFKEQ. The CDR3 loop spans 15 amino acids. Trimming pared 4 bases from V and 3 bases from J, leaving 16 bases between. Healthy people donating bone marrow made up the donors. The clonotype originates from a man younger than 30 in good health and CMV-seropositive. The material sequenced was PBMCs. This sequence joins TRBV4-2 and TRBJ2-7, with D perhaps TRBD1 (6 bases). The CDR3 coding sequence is TGTGCCAGCAGCCGGGATCGGGGACACAGCTACGAGCAGTACTTC. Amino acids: CASSRDRGHSYEQYF.